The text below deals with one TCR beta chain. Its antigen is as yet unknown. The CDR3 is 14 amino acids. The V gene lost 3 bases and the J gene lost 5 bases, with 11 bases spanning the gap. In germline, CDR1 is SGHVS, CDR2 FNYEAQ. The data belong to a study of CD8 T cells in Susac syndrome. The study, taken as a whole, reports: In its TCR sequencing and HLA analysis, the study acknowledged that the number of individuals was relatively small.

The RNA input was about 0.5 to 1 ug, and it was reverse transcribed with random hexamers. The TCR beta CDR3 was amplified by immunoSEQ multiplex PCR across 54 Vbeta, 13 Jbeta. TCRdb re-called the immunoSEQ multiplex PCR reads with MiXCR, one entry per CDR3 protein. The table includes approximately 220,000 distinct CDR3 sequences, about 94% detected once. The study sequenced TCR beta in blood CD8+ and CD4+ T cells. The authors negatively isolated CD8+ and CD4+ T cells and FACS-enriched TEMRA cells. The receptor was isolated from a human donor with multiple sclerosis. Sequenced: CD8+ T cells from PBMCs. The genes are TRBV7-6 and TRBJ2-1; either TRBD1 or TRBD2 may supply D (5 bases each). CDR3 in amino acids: CASSFSGTNNEQFF. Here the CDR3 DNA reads TGTGCCAGCAGCTTCTCGGGGACGAACAATGAGCAGTTCTTC.